These 13 T cell receptor beta chains share one sample of origin, sequenced in a study of human T cells and chemical hapten exposure. One entry per CDR3 protein, called by TCRdb with MiXCR from the RACE reads. Of about 80,000 distinct CDR3 sequences listed, 13% to 15% were seen once; the top ten hold 3.5% to 6%. Time point meaning: pre-sensitization, week 0. The treatment was: therapeutic diphenylcyclopropenone sensitization with weekly scalp DPC. The sequences come from whole blood, collected in connection with sensitization to the hapten diphenylcyclopropenone (DPC). The receptors shown here come from a woman aged 45-65 years with alopecia areata. Some clones in this sample may be carry-over from other donors' samples.

The rearrangement links TRBV2 to TRBJ1-3; D is possibly TRBD1 (5 bases). Trimming stripped 7 bases from V and 0 bases from J, with 16 bases between. The CDR3 contains 16 residues. Germline CDR1 is SNHLY and CDR2 is FYNNEI. The CDR3 sequence is CASTNFQGGSGNTIYF. The CDR3 nucleotides read TGTGCCAGCACTAACTTTCAGGGTGGCTCTGGAAACACCATATATTTT.

V is TRBV3-1 and J is TRBJ1-1; unclear D gene. The CDR3 runs 13 residues. Trimming took 0 bases from V and 5 from J, leaving 7 bases between them. Germline V gene sequence: CDR1 LGHDT, CDR2 YNNKEL (reference sequence). Here the CDR3 DNA reads TGTGCCAGCAGCCAAGATTGGGGTACTGAAGCTTTCTTT. It codes for CASSQDWGTEAFF.

This clonotype was counted a few times. The gene calls are TRBV5-6 and TRBJ2-3; TRBD2 matches 8 bases. The V and J ends lost 5 bases and 0 bases, in that order; junction bases with no gene match: 2. The CDR3 is made up of 14 amino acids. Germline lookup yields CDR1 SGHDT and CDR2 YYEEEE. The CDR3 DNA reads TGTGCCAGCAGGCAGCGGGAGAGCACAGATACGCAGTATTTT. Translated: CASRQRESTDTQYF.

The chain carries TRBV7-2 and TRBJ2-5, with unresolved D. The CDR3 covers 15 residues. CDR1 is SGHTA, CDR2 FQGNSA, per germline. V was trimmed by 3 bases and J by 0 bases, leaving 11 bases between them. CDR3 region: CASSFTQLYQETQYF. CDR3 coding DNA: TGTGCCAGCAGCTTCACCCAACTGTACCAAGAGACCCAGTACTTC. Drawing the rest from reference TRBV7-2 and TRBJ2-5, the complete variable domain is GAGVSQSPSNKVTEKGKDVELRCDPISGHTALYWYRQSLGQGLEFLIYFQGNSAPDKSGLPSDRFSAERTGGSVSTLTIQRTQQEDSAVYLCASSFTQLYQETQYFGPGTRLLVL.

As regards this clonotype: The junction differs from germline at one of its ends, possibly a read error. The chain recombines TRBV7-9 with TRBJ2-7; 7 bases map to TRBD2. The germline V gene has CDR1 SEHNR and CDR2 FQNEAQ (reference sequence). The CDR3 covers 16 residues. The CDR3: CASSPSSGTPSSEQYF. CDR3 nucleotides: TGTGCCAGCAGCCCTTCGAGCGGGACCCCCTCCTCCGAGCAGTACTTC.

The rearrangement links TRBV28 to TRBJ2-2, with D hard to call. The CDR3 covers 14 residues. Per germline, CDR1 MDHEN and CDR2 SYDVKM. V lost 6 bases to trimming and J lost 2 bases, with 10 bases between them. The CDR3 sequence is CASRSTRNTGELFF. DNA of the CDR3: TGTGCCAGCAGGTCGACAAGAAACACCGGGGAGCTGTTTTTT.

This clonotype turned up a few times. The chain is built from TRBV28 and TRBJ2-6, with 12 bases matching TRBD1. Trimming at V came to 2 bases and at J to 10 bases, leaving 9 bases not matched to a gene. The CDR3 totals 17 residues. The germline CDR1 and CDR2 sequences are MDHEN and SYDVKM. The CDR3 DNA reads TGTGCCAGCAGTTTAGGGACAGGGGGCAATTATCGAAACGTCCTGACTTTC. As protein: CASSLGTGGNYRNVLTF. Complete variable domain (other parts from reference TRBV28 and TRBJ2-6): DVKVTQSSRYLVKRTGEKVFLECVQDMDHENMFWYRQDPGLGLRLIYFSYDVKMKEKGDIPEGYSVSREKKERFSLILESASTNQTSMYLCASSLGTGGNYRNVLTFGAGSRLTVL.

J is TRBJ1-1 and V is TRBV18; D gene unclear. Between the trimmed V and J ends, which lost 6 bases and 1 base, there was a span of 9 bases. This CDR3 comprises 13 residues. The V gene's germline CDR1 is KGHSH and CDR2 LQKENI. CDR3 DNA: TGTGCCAGCTCCGACATCCCGAACACTGAAGCTTTCTTT. Encoded protein: CASSDIPNTEAFF.

This clonotype showed up many times. The chain links TRBV12-3 or TRBV12-4 to TRBJ2-7; 8 bases line up with TRBD2. CDR3 size: 16 residues. V shed 5 bases and J 5 bases; nucleotides not matched to a gene: 14. The CDR3 DNA is TGTGCCAGCAGTGAGCGCGAGACTAGCGTTAAAAACGAGCAGTACTTC. It yields the protein CASSERETSVKNEQYF.

This clonotype was counted many times. The rearrangement uses TRBV29-1 and TRBJ2-7, with D maybe TRBD1 (5 bases). This CDR3 contains 11 residues. The germline V gene encodes CDR1 SQVTM and CDR2 ANQGSEA. The CDR3 DNA reads as TGCACAACACAGGATACCTACGAGCAGTACTTC. Amino acids: CTTQDTYEQYF.

This chain joins TRBV19 and TRBJ2-1; D possibly corresponds to TRBD2 (5 bases). Germline V CDR1 and CDR2: LNHDA, SQIVND (reference sequence). V was clipped by 3 bases and J by 5 bases, with 11 bases between them. The CDR3 is 14 residues long. CDR3 protein: CASSMGLANNEQFF. CDR3 nucleotide sequence: TGTGCCAGTAGTATGGGTCTAGCAAACAATGAGCAGTTCTTC.

In this sample, this clonotype turned up many times. Here the CDR3 reads CASSSQGHGYTF. CDR3 nucleotides: TGTGCCAGCAGCTCCCAAGGCCATGGCTACACCTTC. J is TRBJ1-2 and V is TRBV11-3, with unresolved D. This CDR3 has 12 amino acids. V was trimmed by 4 bases and J by 6 bases, leaving 9 bases between them. Germline assignment: CDR1 SGHNT and CDR2 YENEEA.

This clonotype was detected only a few times. The chain recombines TRBV18 with TRBJ1-2; D not resolved. The CDR3 is 18 amino acids. V lost 3 bases to trimming and J lost 0 bases, with 20 bases between them. Germline loops: CDR1 KGHSH, CDR2 LQKENI. The CDR3 loop reads CASSPRPDLGEANYGYTF. The CDR3, as DNA: TGTGCCAGCTCACCCCGGCCCGATCTTGGGGAGGCTAACTATGGCTACACCTTC.